This T cell receptor (beta chain) was observed in a study of human T cells and chemical hapten exposure. Across the whole study: Upper back patch tests used 0.01% DPC, scored after 6 days. Mostly female patients had alopecia areata, totalis or universalis.

Each CDR3 protein gets one entry after TCRdb re-called the RACE reads with MiXCR. This sample carries some 350,000 distinct CDR3 sequences, about 7% of them seen once, and the ten largest clones take more than 7%. The trim removed 7 bases at V and 4 bases at J, leaving 11 bases unmatched. This CDR3 region has 16 residues. Many counts were recorded for this clonotype. The time point is: patch test 1, 2 weeks after DPC sensitization. Treatment denoted: therapeutic diphenylcyclopropenone sensitization with weekly scalp DPC. Every patch test was put on after a blood sample was taken. J is TRBJ1-3 and V is TRBV12-3 or TRBV12-4, with 9 positions matching TRBD1. The material was whole blood, obtained in connection with sensitization to the hapten diphenylcyclopropenone (DPC). The TCR sequence derives from a woman between 18 and 29 years old with alopecia areata. Some clones in this sample may be carry-over from other donors' samples. The CDR3 nucleotides are TGTGCCAGCACCCCGGGACAGGGACTTTCAGGAAACACCATATATTTT. It encodes CASTPGQGLSGNTIYF.